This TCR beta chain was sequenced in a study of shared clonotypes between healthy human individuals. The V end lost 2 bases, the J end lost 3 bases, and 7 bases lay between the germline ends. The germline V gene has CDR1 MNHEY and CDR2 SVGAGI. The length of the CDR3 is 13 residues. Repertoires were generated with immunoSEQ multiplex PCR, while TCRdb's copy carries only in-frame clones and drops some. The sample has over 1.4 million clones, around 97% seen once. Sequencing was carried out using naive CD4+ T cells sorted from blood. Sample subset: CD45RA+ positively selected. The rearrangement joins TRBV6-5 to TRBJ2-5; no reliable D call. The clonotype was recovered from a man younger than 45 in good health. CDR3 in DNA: TGTGCCAGCAGTTACGCCCCTGAAGAGACCCAGTACTTC. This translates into CASSYAPEETQYF.